The T cell receptor (beta chain) under discussion was sequenced for a study of identical twins. Study-level findings and limits: Within twin pairs, the out-of-frame alpha sequences they shared showed excess low generation probability. In monozygotic twins, models underestimated the sharing of out-of-frame TCR alpha.

In regard to this clonotype: Its antigen is undetermined.

Template switching introduced a universal primer site, and the cDNA bore unique molecular identifiers. TCRdb re-derived calls from the 5' RACE reads in MiXCR, one entry per CDR3 protein. The table shows approximately 680,000 distinct CDR3 sequences, with 7.1% occurring only once. This CDR3 has 15 residues. V was shortened by 0 bases and J by 0 bases, with 7 bases between the two germline ends. Germline values: CDR1 SGHRS, CDR2 YFSETQ. The sample was also linked to a second study, of yellow fever vaccine responses in identical twins.

V gene TRBV5-1 combines with J gene TRBJ2-1; D is uncertain. The material sequenced was PBMCs. The receptor was isolated from a woman between 18 and 29 years old in good health. This CDR3 is CASSLETNSYNEQFF. The CDR3 nucleotides are TGCGCCAGCAGCTTGGAAACAAACTCCTACAATGAGCAGTTCTTC.